A selection of T cell receptor beta chains follows, all from one sample in a study of neurological immune-mediated disorders. In TCRdb, the 5' RACE reads were re-called with MiXCR into one record per CDR3 protein. The sample shows about 71,000 distinct CDR3 sequences, roughly a tenth of them seen only once. The sample taken for sequencing was PBMCs. These receptors all stem from a man aged 25 to 40 in good health. Each CDR3 is given with its conserved first and last residue. The D gene is left open where the match is weak. Part of the rows lack a size; the others show once, few, many or a class for expanded clones.

j_call | v_call | d_call | clone_size | cdr3_nt | cdr3_aa
TRBJ1-5 | TRBV29-1 | . | many | TGCAGCGTTGGAGATCGTCAGCCCCAGCATTTT | CSVGDRQPQHF
TRBJ2-1 | TRBV7-9 | TRBD1 | many | TGTGCCAGCAGCTTAGCTACAGGGGCCTACAATGAGCAGTTCTTC | CASSLATGAYNEQFF
TRBJ2-1 | TRBV20-1 | . | many | TGCAGTGCTAGCGATGACCCGACGGTTGAGCAGTTCTTC | CSASDDPTVEQFF
TRBJ1-5 | TRBV6-6 | . | . | TGTGCCAGCAGATATCAGGCCTATAGCAATCAGCCCCAGCATTTT | CASRYQAYSNQPQHF
TRBJ2-5 | TRBV12-3/TRBV12-4 | . | many | TGTGCCAGCAGCCCCGCTGCAGAGACCCAGTACTTC | CASSPAAETQYF
TRBJ2-7 | TRBV7-2 | . | many | TGTGCCAGCAGCTTAGGGTATTCCTACGAGCAGTACTTC | CASSLGYSYEQYF
TRBJ2-4 | TRBV20-1 | . | . | TGCAGTGCTAGATCTCTAGCCAAAAACATTCAGTACTTC | CSARSLAKNIQYF
TRBJ2-2 | TRBV4-1 | . | . | TGCGCCAGCAGCCAAGAATGGAGGGGCCTCACCGGGGAGCTGTTTTTT | CASSQEWRGLTGELFF
TRBJ1-1 | TRBV5-1 | TRBD1 | many | TGCGCCAGCAGCATAAACAGGGGGCCCACTGAAGCTTTCTTT | CASSINRGPTEAFF
TRBJ2-5 | TRBV7-3 | TRBD2 | . | TGTGCCAGCAGCTCCCAGGGACTAGCGGGAGCGAAAGAGACCCAGTACTTC | CASSSQGLAGAKETQYF
TRBJ2-1 | TRBV29-1 | TRBD2 | many | TGCAGCGGAATACCGACTAGCGGGAGGAGCAATGAGCAGTTCTTC | CSGIPTSGRSNEQFF
TRBJ2-2 | TRBV29-1 | . | many | TGCAGCGTTGCCTGGGGTTACACCGGGGAGCTGTTTTTT | CSVAWGYTGELFF
TRBJ1-2 | TRBV28 | . | many | TGTGCCAGCAGGTCGGGGGGAAACTATGGCTACACCTTC | CASRSGGNYGYTF
TRBJ1-2 | TRBV5-1 | . | many | TGCGCCAGCAGCTTGGATGGTGGTGGCTACACCTTC | CASSLDGGGYTF
TRBJ2-1 | TRBV27 | . | once | TGTGCCAGTCGGGACCGAGAATATTCCTACAATGAGCAGTTCTTC | CASRDREYSYNEQFF
TRBJ2-7 | TRBV7-2 | TRBD2 | many | TGTGCCAGCAGCTTCTCAGCGGGAGGGGAATACGAGCAGTACTTC | CASSFSAGGEYEQYF
TRBJ1-6 | TRBV10-3 | . | many | TGTGCCATCAGTCAGGACAGTAATTCACCCCTCCACTTT | CAISQDSNSPLHF
TRBJ2-1 | TRBV7-3 | . | . | TGTGCCAGCAGCTTAAATGTGGGAACAGGGAATGAGCAGTTCTTC | CASSLNVGTGNEQFF
TRBJ2-2 | TRBV3-1 | . | many | TGTGCCAGCAGCCAAGATACCGGGGAGCTGTTTTTT | CASSQDTGELFF
TRBJ1-5 | TRBV25-1 | . | many | TGTGCCAGCAGTGTAGGCAATCAGCCCCAGCATTTT | CASSVGNQPQHF
TRBJ2-7 | TRBV5-1 | . | many | TGCGCCAGCAGCTTGGCGGCGGGGAGCTCCTACGAGCAGTACTTC | CASSLAAGSSYEQYF
TRBJ2-1 | TRBV5-1 | TRBD2 | many | TGCGCCAGCAGCCCGAGCGGGAGTCGGTCCTACAATGAGCAGTTCTTC | CASSPSGSRSYNEQFF
TRBJ2-5 | TRBV20-1 | . | many | TGCAGTGCTAGAGATAACAGGGGAGGAGAGACCCAGTACTTC | CSARDNRGGETQYF
TRBJ1-1 | TRBV2 | . | many | TGTGCCAGCAGTGTTGGCAGGGGGAACACTGAAGCTTTCTTT | CASSVGRGNTEAFF
TRBJ2-3 | TRBV29-1 | TRBD2 | many | TGCAGCGTTGAACGGGGGGAGGCAGCCTCGCAGTATTTT | CSVERGEAASQYF
TRBJ1-4 | TRBV7-2 | TRBD1 | many | TGTGCCAGCAGCTTAACAGGGGGGGCTAATGAAAAACTGTTTTTT | CASSLTGGANEKLFF
TRBJ2-1 | TRBV15 | TRBD2 | many | TGTGCCACCGGGACTACAGGTGAGCAGTTCTTC | CATGTTGEQFF
TRBJ2-1 | TRBV5-1 | TRBD2 | many | TGCGCCAGCAGCTTGGTGGTAGCGGGAGGTGGAAATGAGCAGTTCTTC | CASSLVVAGGGNEQFF
TRBJ2-7 | TRBV14 | TRBD2 | . | TGTGCCAGCAGCCAAGAACACGGGAGGGCCATCCACGAGCAGTACTTC | CASSQEHGRAIHEQYF
TRBJ2-5 | TRBV7-2 | TRBD1 | medium-sized | TGTGCCAGCAGCTTCGACAGGGGACCCCAAGAGACCCAGTACTTC | CASSFDRGPQETQYF
TRBJ2-1 | TRBV20-1 | TRBD2 | many | TGCAGGCTAGCGGAATACAATGAGCAGTTCTTC | CRLAEYNEQFF
TRBJ2-7 | TRBV12-3/TRBV12-4 | . | many | TGTGCCAGCAGCCCCTACAGCTTAATCACACACGAGCAGTACTTC | CASSPYSLITHEQYF
TRBJ1-4 | TRBV7-8 | TRBD1 | many | TGTGCCAGCAGCTTAGCGGCAGGGGGGCAGGGTGAAAAACTGTTTTTT | CASSLAAGGQGEKLFF
TRBJ2-2 | TRBV21-1 | . | many | TGTGCCAGCAGCCCCCGGGACAGCACCGGGGAGCTGTTTTTT | CASSPRDSTGELFF
TRBJ2-7 | TRBV4-2 | . | many | TGTGCCAGCAGCCAAGTTGTGGGACCCTCCTACGAGCAGTACTTC | CASSQVVGPSYEQYF
TRBJ2-7 | TRBV5-1 | . | many | TGCGCCAGCAGCTTGGGGCAGGGAAGCTACTTC | CASSLGQGSYF
TRBJ2-7 | TRBV20-1 | . | many | TGCAGTGCTGAGGAGGGCGGGGCCCACTACGAGCAGTACTTC | CSAEEGGAHYEQYF
TRBJ2-1 | TRBV7-9 | . | many | TGTGCCAGCAGCCCGTCCGGACATGACAATGAGCAGTTCTTC | CASSPSGHDNEQFF
TRBJ2-4 | TRBV10-3 | . | . | TGTGCCACCCCCGAAGGGGCGGAAAAAAACATTCAGTACTTC | CATPEGAEKNIQYF
TRBJ2-5 | TRBV11-2 | TRBD1 | . | TGTGCCAGCAGCTCTCTAGGGGGCCGGGAGACCCAGTACTTC | CASSSLGGRETQYF
TRBJ2-5 | TRBV28 | TRBD2 | many | TGTGCCAGCAACACTAGCGGGAGTCGGAAGACCCAGTACTTC | CASNTSGSRKTQYF
TRBJ2-6 | TRBV5-1 | . | . | TGCGCCAGCAGCTTGGATGTGACCATTTGGGCAGGGGCCAACGTCCTGACTTTC | CASSLDVTIWAGANVLTF
TRBJ1-1 | TRBV4-1 | TRBD1 | many | TGCGCCAGCAGCCGAACAGGGGAGCACACTGAAGCTTTCTTT | CASSRTGEHTEAFF
TRBJ1-1 | TRBV7-9 | . | many | TGTGCCAGCAGCTTAGCCGGAGTGAACACTGAAGCTTTCTTT | CASSLAGVNTEAFF
TRBJ1-5 | TRBV20-1 | TRBD1 | many | TGCAGTGCTAGAGGGGACAGTAATCAGCCCCAGCATTTT | CSARGDSNQPQHF
TRBJ1-5 | TRBV6-1 | . | many | TGTGCCAGCAGTGATCAGAGTCGTCAGCCCCAGCATTTT | CASSDQSRQPQHF
TRBJ2-1 | TRBV7-3 | . | many | TGTGCCAGCAGCTTTGGTCTGTCCTCGGGCTCCTACAATGAGCAGTTCTTC | CASSFGLSSGSYNEQFF
TRBJ1-5 | TRBV6-2/TRBV6-3 | . | many | TGTGCCAGCAGGACCAGCAATCAGCCCCAGCATTTT | CASRTSNQPQHF
TRBJ2-1 | TRBV20-1 | . | many | TGCAGTGCTAACCGTCGTGCTTCGGGCAGCTCCTACAATGAGCAGTTCTTC | CSANRRASGSSYNEQFF
TRBJ2-7 | TRBV7-6 | TRBD1 | many | TGTGCCAGCAGCTTAGCGGCAGGGGGAACCTACGAGCAGTACTTC | CASSLAAGGTYEQYF
TRBJ1-1 | TRBV20-1 | TRBD1 | . | TGCAGTGCCCAAAAGACAGGGACCGGGAACACTGAAGCTTTCTTT | CSAQKTGTGNTEAFF